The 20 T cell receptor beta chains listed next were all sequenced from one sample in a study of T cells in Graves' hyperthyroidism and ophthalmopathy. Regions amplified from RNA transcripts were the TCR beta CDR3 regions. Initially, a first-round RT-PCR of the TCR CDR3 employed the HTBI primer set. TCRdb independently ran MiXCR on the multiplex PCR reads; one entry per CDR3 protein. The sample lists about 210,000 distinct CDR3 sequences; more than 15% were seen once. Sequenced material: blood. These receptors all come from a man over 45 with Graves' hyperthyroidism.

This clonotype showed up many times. The DNA of the CDR3 is TGCGCCAGCAGCTTGGGCGGGACTAGCGGGAGCTATGAGCAGTTCTTC. Amino acids: CASSLGGTSGSYEQFF. The V and J genes are TRBV5-1 and TRBJ2-1, with TRBD2 identical over 14 bases. The CDR3 spans 16 residues. Germline lookup yields CDR1 SGHRS and CDR2 YFSETQ. Trimming at V came to 0 bases and at J to 8 bases, leaving 4 bases not matched to a gene. Complete variable domain (other parts from reference TRBV5-1 and TRBJ2-1): KAGVTQTPRYLIKTRGQQVTLSCSPISGHRSVSWYQQTPGQGLQFLFEYFSETQRNKGNFPGRFSGRQFSNSRSEMNVSTLELGDSALYLCASSLGGTSGSYEQFFGPGTRLTVL.

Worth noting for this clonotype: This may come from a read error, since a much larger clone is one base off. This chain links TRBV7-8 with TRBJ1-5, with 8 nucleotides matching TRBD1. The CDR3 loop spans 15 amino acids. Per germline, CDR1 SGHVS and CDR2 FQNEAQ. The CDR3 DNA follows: TGTGCCAGCAGCCCCAGGGGGCTTAGCGATCAGCCCCAGCATTTT. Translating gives CASSPRGLSDQPQHF.

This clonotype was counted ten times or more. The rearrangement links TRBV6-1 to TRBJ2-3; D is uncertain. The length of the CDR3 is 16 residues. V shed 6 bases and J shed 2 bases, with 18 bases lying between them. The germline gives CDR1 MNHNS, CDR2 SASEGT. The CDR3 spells CASRLRGGVTTDTQYF. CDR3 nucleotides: TGTGCCAGCAGACTACGCGGCGGAGTAACCACAGATACGCAGTATTTT.

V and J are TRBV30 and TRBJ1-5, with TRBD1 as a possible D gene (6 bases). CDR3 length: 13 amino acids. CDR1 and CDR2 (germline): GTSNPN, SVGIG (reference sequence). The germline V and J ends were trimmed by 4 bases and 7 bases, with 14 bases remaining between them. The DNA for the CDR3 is TGTGCCTGGAACCCTACCAGGGGACAGCCCCAGCATTTT. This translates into CAWNPTRGQPQHF.

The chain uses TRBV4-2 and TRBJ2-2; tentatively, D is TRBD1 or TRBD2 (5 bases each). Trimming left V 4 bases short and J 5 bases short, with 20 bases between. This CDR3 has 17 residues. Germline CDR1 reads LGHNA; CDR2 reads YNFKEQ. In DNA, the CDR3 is TGTGCCAGCAGCCGTGGTCCTTGGGGGATGGATACCGGGGAGCTGTTTTTT. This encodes CASSRGPWGMDTGELFF.

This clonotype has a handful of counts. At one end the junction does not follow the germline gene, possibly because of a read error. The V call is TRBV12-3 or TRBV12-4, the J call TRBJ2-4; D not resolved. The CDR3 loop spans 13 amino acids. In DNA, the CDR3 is TGTGCCAACAGTATCGCCCCCGGAAACATTCAGTACTTC. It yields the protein CANSIAPGNIQYF.

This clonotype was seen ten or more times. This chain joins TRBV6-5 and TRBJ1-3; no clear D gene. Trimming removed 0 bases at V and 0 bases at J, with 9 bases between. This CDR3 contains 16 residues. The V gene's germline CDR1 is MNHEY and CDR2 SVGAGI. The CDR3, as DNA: TGTGCCAGCAGTTACTCCGGGAGACGCTCTGGAAACACCATATATTTT. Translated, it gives CASSYSGRRSGNTIYF.

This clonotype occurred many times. The chain's CDR3 is CASRPTETYEQYF. The DNA for the CDR3 is TGTGCCAGCAGACCTACAGAGACGTACGAGCAGTACTTC. This chain uses TRBV6-1 with TRBJ2-7; D gene ambiguous. V lost 6 bases, J lost 4 bases, and 13 bases lay in between. This CDR3 has 13 residues. In germline, CDR1 is MNHNS, CDR2 SASEGT.

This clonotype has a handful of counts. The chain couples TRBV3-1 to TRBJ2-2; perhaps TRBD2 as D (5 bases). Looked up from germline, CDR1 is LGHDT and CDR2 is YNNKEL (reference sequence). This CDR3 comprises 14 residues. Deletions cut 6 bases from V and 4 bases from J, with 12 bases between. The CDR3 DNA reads TGTGCCAGCAGTTCCGTCACTAGCACCGGGGAGCTGTTTTTT. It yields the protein CASSSVTSTGELFF.

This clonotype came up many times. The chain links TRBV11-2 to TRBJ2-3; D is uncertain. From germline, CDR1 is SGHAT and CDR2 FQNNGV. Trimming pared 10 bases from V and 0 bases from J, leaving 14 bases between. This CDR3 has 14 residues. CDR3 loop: CAIEQSSSTDTQYF. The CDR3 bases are TGTGCCATTGAACAGTCCTCTAGCACAGATACGCAGTATTTT.

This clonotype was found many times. The CDR3 coding sequence is TGTGCCAGCAGGGCCGGAGCGGGCACAGATACGCAGTATTTT. It translates to CASRAGAGTDTQYF. The V gene is TRBV12-3 or TRBV12-4, the J gene TRBJ2-3; D might be TRBD2 (5 bases). With 6 bases removed from V and 1 base from J, the gap between germline ends came to 11 bases. This CDR3 spans 14 amino acids.

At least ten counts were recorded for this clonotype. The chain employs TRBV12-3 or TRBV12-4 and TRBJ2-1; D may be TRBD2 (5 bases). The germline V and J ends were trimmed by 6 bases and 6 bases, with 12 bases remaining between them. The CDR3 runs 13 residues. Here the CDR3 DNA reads TGTGCCAGCAGGCTGTTTCGGGGCAATGAGCAGTTCTTC. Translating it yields CASRLFRGNEQFF.

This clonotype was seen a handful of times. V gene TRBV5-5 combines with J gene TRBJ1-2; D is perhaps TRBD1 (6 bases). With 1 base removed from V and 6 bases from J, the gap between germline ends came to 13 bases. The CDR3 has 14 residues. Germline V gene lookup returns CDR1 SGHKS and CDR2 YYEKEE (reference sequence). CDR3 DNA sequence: TGTGCCAGCAGCTTGTTCTTGGGGGCGGATGGCTACACCTTC. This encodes CASSLFLGADGYTF.

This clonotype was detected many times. The CDR3 here is CASRRQGARYEQYF. The CDR3 bases are TGTGCCAGCAGGAGACAGGGGGCTAGGTACGAGCAGTACTTC. This rearrangement joins TRBV12-3 or TRBV12-4 to TRBJ2-7; 10 positions agree with TRBD1. The CDR3 runs to 14 residues. Germline trimming cut 6 bases from V and 4 bases from J; bases unmatched to any gene: 6.

CDR3 sequence reads: CSARRGAGDQPQHF. The CDR3 DNA reads TGCAGTGCTAGAAGAGGGGCAGGGGATCAGCCCCAGCATTTT. The V and J genes are TRBV20-1 and TRBJ1-5; maybe TRBD1 (6 bases). Trimming left V 2 bases short and J 5 bases short, with 13 bases between. The germline V gene has CDR1 DFQATT and CDR2 SNEGSKA (reference sequence). This CDR3 is 14 amino acids long.

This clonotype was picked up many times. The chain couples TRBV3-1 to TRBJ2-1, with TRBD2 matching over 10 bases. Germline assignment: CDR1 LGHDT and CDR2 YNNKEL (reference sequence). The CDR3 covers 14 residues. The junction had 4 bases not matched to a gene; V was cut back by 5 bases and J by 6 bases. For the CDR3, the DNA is TGTGCCAGCAGCTACAGACTAGCGGGCAATGAGCAGTTCTTC. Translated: CASSYRLAGNEQFF.

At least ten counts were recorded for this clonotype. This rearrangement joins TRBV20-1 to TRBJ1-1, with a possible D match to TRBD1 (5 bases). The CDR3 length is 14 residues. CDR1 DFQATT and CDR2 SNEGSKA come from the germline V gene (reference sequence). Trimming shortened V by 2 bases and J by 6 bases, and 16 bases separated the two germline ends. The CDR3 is CSARTGASAAEAFF. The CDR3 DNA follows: TGCAGTGCTAGAACTGGGGCTTCGGCCGCTGAAGCTTTCTTT.

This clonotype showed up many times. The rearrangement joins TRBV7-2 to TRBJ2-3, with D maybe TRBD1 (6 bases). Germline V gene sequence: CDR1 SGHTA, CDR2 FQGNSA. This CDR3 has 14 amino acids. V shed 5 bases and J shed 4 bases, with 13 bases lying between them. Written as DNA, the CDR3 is TGTGCCAGCAGCCAAGACAGGCCCCCAGATACGCAGTATTTT. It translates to CASSQDRPPDTQYF.

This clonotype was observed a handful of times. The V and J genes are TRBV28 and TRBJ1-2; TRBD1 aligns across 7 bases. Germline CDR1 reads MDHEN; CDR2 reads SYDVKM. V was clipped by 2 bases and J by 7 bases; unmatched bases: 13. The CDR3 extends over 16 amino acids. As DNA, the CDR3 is TGTGCCAGCAGTTTAGCCCCTATTTTGGGGGACAGTGGCTACACCTTC. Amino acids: CASSLAPILGDSGYTF.

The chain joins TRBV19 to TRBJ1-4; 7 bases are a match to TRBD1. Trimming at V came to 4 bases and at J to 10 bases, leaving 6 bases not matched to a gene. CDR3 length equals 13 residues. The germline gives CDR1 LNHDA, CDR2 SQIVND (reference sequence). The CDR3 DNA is TGTGCCAGTAGTACAGGGGGAAGAGGAAAACTGTTTTTT. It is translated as CASSTGGRGKLFF. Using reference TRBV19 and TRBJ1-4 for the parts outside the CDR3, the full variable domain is DGGITQSPKYLFRKEGQNVTLSCEQNLNHDAMYWYRQDPGQGLRLIYYSQIVNDFQKGDIAEGYSVSREKKESFPLTVTSAQKNPTAFYLCASSTGGRGKLFFGSGTQLSVL.